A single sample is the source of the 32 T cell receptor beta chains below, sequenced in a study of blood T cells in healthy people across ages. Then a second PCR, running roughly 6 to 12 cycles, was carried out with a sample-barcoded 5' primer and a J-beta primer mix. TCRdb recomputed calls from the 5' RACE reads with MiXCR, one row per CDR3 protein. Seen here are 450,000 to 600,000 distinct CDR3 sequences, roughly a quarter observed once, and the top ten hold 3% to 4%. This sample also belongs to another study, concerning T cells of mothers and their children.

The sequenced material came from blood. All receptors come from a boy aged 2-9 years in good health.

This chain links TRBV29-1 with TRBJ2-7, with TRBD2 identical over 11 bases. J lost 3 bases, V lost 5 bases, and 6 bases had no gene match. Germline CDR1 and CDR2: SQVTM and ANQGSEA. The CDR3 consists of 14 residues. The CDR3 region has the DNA TGCAGCGTTCGGCTAGCGGGGGGAGGCTACGAGCAGTACTTC. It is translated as CSVRLAGGGYEQYF.

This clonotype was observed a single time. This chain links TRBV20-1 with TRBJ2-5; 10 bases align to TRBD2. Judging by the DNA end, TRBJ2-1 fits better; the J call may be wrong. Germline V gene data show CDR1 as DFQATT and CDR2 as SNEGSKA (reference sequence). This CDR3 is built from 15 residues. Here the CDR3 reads CSARGLAGGHNEQFF. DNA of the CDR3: TGCAGTGCTAGAGGACTAGCGGGTGGCCACAATGAGCAGTTCTTC.

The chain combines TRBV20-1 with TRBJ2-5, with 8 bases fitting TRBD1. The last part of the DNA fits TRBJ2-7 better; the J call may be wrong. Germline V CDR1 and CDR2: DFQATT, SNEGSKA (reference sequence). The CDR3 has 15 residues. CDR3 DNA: TGCAGTGCTAGAGAACAGGGGGGAAGTGCCTACGAGCAGTACTTC. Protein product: CSAREQGGSAYEQYF.

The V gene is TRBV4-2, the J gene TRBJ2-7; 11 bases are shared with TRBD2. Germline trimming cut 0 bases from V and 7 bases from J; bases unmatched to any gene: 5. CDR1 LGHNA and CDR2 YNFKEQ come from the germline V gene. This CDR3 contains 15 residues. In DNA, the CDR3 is TGTGCCAGCAGCCAAGATGAGGCTAGCGGGGGGGAGCAGTACTTC. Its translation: CASSQDEASGGEQYF.

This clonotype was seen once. CDR3 amino acids: CASSLARGDGYGYTF. CDR3 coding DNA: TGCGCCAGCAGCTTGGCCCGAGGGGATGGCTATGGCTACACCTTC. This chain joins TRBV5-1 and TRBJ1-2; perhaps TRBD1 as D (5 bases). The CDR3 totals 15 residues. CDR1 is SGHRS, CDR2 YFSETQ, per germline. The V and J ends lost 0 bases and 4 bases respectively, with 13 bases between them.

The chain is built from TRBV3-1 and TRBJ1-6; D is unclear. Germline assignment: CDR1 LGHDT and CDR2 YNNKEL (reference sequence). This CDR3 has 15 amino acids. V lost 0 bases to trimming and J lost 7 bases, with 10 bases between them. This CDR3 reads CASSQDLGWNSPLHF. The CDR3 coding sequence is TGTGCCAGCAGCCAAGATTTAGGGTGGAATTCACCCCTCCACTTT.

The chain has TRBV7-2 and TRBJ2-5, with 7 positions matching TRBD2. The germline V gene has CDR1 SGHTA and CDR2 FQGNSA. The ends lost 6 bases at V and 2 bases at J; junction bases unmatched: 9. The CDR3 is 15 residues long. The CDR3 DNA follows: TGTGCCAGCAGATTGCGAACGGGACTACAAGAGACCCAGTACTTC. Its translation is CASRLRTGLQETQYF.

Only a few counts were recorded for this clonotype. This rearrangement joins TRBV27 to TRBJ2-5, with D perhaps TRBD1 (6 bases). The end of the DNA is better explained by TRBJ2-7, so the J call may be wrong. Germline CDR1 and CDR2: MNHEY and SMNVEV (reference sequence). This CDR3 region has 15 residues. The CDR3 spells CASSLKQGGFYEQYF. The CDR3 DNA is TGTGCCAGCAGTTTAAAACAGGGCGGTTTCTACGAGCAGTACTTC.

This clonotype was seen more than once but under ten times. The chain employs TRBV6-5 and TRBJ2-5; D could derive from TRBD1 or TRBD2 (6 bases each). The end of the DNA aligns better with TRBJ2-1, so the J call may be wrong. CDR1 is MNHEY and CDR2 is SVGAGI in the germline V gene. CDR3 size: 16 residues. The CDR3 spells CASSYRRGAGWNEQFF. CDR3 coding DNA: TGTGCCAGCAGTTACCGGAGGGGGGCCGGTTGGAATGAGCAGTTCTTC.

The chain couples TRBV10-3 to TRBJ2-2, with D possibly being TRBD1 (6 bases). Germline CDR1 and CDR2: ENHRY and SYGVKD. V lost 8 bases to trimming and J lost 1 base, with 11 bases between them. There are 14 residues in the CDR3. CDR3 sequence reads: CAIGAGENTGELFF. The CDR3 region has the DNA TGTGCCATCGGGGCAGGGGAGAACACCGGGGAGCTGTTTTTT.

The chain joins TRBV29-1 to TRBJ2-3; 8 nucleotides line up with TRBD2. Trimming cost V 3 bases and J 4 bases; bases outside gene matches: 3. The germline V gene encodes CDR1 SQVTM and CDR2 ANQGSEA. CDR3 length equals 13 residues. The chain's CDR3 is CSVDGGAADTQYF. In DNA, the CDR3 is TGCAGCGTTGACGGGGGGGCCGCAGATACGCAGTATTTT.

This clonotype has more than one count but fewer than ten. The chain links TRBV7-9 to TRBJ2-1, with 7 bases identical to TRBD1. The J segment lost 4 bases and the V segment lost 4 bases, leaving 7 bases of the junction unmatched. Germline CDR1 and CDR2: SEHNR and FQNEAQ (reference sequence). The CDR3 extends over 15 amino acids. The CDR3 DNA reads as TGTGCCAGCAGCTCTGCCCGACAGGGTTACAATGAGCAGTTCTTC. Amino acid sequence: CASSSARQGYNEQFF.

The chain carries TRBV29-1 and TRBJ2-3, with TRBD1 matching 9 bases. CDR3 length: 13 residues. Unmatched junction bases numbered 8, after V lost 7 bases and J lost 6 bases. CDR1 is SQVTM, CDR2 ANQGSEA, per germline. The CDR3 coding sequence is TGCAGCGCTCCGGGACAGGGTGTTGATACGCAGTATTTT. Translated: CSAPGQGVDTQYF.

CDR3 sequence: CASRYNIGTRLGPTRYEQFF. The CDR3 DNA sequence: TGTGCCAGCAGATACAATATCGGGACTCGCCTCGGGCCCACAAGGTATGAGCAGTTCTTC. The chain uses TRBV5-8 and TRBJ2-1; a possible D gene is TRBD2 (6 bases). The CDR3 runs to 20 residues. Trimming removed 5 bases at V and 8 bases at J, with 35 bases between. Germline values: CDR1 SGHTS, CDR2 YDEGEE.

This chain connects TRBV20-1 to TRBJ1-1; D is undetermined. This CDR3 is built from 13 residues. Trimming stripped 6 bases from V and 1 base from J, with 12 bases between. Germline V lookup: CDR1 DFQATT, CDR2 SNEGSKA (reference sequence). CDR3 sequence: CSAGSEGNTEAFF. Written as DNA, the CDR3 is TGCAGTGCGGGATCGGAGGGGAACACTGAAGCTTTCTTT.

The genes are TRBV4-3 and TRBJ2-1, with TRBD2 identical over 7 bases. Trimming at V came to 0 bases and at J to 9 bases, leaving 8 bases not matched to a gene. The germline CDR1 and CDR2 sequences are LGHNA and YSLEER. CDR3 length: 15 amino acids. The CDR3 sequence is CASSQDRGGSSEQFF. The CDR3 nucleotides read TGCGCCAGCAGCCAAGATCGCGGCGGGAGTTCTGAGCAGTTCTTC.

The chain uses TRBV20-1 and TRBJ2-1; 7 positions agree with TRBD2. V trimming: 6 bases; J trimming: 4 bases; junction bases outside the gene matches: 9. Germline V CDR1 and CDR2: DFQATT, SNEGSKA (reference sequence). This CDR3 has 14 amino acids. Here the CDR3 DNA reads TGCAGTGCAGAAGTAGCGGGCCTGTACAATGAGCAGTTCTTC. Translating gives CSAEVAGLYNEQFF.

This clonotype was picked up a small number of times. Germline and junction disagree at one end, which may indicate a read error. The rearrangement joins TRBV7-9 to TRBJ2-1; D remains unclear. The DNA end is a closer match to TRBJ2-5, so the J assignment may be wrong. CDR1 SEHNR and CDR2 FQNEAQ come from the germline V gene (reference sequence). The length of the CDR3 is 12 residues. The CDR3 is CACSLAQETQYF. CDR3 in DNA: TGTGCCTGCAGCTTGGCCCAAGAGACCCAGTACTTC.

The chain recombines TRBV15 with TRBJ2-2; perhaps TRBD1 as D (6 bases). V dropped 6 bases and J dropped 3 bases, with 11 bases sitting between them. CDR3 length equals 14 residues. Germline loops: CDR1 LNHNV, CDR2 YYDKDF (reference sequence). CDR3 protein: CATSINRDTGELFF. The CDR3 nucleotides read TGTGCCACCAGTATAAACAGGGACACCGGGGAGCTGTTTTTT.

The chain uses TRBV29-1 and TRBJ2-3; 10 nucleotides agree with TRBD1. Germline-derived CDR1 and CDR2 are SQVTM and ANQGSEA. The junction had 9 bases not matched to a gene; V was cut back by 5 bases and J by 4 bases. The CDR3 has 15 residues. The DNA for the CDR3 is TGCAGCGTTCATGGGGGACAGGGGTCCGCAGATACGCAGTATTTT. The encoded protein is CSVHGGQGSADTQYF.

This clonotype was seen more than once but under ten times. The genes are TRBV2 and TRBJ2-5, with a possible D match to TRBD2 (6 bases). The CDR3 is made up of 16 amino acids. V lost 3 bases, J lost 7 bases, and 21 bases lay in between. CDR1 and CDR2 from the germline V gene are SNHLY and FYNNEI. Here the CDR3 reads CASSDRWAGGPSTQYF. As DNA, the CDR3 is TGTGCCAGCAGTGACCGTTGGGCCGGGGGACCCTCGACCCAGTACTTC.

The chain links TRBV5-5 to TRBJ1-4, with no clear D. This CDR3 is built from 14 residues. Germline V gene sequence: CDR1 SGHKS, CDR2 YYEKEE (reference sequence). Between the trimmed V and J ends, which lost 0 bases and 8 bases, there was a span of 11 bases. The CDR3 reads CASSLDSVGEKLFF. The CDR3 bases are TGTGCCAGCAGCTTGGATAGTGTCGGAGAAAAACTGTTTTTT.

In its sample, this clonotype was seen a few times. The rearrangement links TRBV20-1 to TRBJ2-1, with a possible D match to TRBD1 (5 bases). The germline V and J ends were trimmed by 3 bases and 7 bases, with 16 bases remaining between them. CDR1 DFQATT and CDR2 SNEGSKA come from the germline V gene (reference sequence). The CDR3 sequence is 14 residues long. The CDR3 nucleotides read TGCAGTGCTAGGGTGGACACTGCTGGGAATGAGCAGTTCTTC. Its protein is CSARVDTAGNEQFF.

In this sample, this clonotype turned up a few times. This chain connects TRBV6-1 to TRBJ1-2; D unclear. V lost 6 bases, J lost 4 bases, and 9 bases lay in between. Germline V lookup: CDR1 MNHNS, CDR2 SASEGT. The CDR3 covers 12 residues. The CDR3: CASRRTFYGYTF. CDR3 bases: TGTGCCAGCAGGAGGACCTTCTATGGCTACACCTTC.

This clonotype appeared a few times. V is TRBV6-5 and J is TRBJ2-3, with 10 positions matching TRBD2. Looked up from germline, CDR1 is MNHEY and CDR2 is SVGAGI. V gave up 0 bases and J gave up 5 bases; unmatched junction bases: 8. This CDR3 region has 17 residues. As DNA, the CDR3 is TGTGCCAGCAGTTACTCGGCTAGCGGGAGTTCTATAGATACGCAGTATTTT. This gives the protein CASSYSASGSSIDTQYF.

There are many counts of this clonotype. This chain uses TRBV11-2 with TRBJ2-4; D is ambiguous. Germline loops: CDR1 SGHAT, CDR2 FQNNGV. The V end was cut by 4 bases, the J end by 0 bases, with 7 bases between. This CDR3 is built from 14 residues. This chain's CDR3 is CASSSQLAKNIQYF. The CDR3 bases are TGTGCCAGCAGCTCACAGCTAGCCAAAAACATTCAGTACTTC.

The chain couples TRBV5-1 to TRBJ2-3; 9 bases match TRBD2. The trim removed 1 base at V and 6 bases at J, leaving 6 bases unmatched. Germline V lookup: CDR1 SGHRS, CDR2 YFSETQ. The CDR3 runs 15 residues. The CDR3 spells CASSLKASGKDTQYF. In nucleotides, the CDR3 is TGCGCCAGCAGCTTGAAGGCTAGCGGGAAGGATACGCAGTATTTT.

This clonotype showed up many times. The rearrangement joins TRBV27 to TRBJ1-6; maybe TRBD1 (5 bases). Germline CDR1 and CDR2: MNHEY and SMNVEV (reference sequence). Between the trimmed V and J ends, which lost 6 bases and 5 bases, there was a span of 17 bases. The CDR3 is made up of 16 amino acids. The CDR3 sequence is CASSPTQVPNNSPLHF. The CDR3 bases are TGTGCCAGCAGCCCCACACAGGTTCCCAATAATTCACCCCTCCACTTT.

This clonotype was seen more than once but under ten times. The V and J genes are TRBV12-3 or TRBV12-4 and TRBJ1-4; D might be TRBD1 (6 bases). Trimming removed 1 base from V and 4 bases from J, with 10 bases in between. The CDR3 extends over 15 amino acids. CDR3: CASSLGQAINEKLFF. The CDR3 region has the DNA TGTGCCAGCAGTTTAGGACAGGCAATTAATGAAAAACTGTTTTTT.

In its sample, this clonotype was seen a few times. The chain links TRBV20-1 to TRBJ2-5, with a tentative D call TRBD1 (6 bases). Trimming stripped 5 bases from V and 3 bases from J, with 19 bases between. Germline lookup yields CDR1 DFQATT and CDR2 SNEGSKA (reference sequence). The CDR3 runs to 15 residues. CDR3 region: CSAGGGLGFKETQYF. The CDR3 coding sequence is TGCAGTGCTGGGGGCGGTTTAGGCTTTAAAGAGACCCAGTACTTC.

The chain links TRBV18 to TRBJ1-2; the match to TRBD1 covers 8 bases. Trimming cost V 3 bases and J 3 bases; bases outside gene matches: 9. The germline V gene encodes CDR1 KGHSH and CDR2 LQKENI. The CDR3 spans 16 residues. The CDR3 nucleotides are TGTGCCAGCTCACCCATGACAGGGGATCCCTACTATGGCTACACCTTC. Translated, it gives CASSPMTGDPYYGYTF. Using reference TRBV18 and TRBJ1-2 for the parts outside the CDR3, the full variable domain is NAGVMQNPRHLVRRRGQEARLRCSPMKGHSHVYWYRQLPEEGLKFMVYLQKENIIDESGMPKERFSAEFPKEGPSILRIQQVVRGDSAAYFCASSPMTGDPYYGYTFGSGTRLTVV.

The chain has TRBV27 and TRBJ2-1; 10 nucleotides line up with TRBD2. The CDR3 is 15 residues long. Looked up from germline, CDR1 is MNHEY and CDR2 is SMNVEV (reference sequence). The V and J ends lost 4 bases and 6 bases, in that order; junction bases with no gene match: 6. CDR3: CASSSGTSELNEQFF. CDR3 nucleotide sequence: TGTGCCAGCAGTTCCGGGACTAGCGAACTCAATGAGCAGTTCTTC.